This TCR beta chain derives from a study of blood T cell repertoires in COVID-19. This CDR3 has 15 residues. J was trimmed by 7 bases and V by 5 bases; bases with no gene match: 14. The germline gives CDR1 MDHEN, CDR2 SYDVKM. The repertoire was sequenced with immunoSEQ multiplex PCR; TCRdb's copy has only in-frame clones and lacks some. The table lists more than 100,000 clones, under 90% of them singletons, with roughly 2.2% in the top ten. This receptor was obtained from a man aged 35-49 years with acute COVID-19. The genes are TRBV28 and TRBJ2-7; 7 nucleotides agree with TRBD2. Specimen: PBMCs or T cells enriched from blood (not recorded which). The CDR3 reads CASSPGEAPGGEQYF. CDR3 in DNA: TGTGCCAGCAGTCCGGGGGAGGCACCGGGGGGAGAGCAGTACTTC. The variable domain in full, completed from reference TRBV28 and TRBJ2-7, reads DVKVTQSSRYLVKRTGEKVFLECVQDMDHENMFWYRQDPGLGLRLIYFSYDVKMKEKGDIPEGYSVSREKKERFSLILESASTNQTSMYLCASSPGEAPGGEQYFGPGTRLTVT.